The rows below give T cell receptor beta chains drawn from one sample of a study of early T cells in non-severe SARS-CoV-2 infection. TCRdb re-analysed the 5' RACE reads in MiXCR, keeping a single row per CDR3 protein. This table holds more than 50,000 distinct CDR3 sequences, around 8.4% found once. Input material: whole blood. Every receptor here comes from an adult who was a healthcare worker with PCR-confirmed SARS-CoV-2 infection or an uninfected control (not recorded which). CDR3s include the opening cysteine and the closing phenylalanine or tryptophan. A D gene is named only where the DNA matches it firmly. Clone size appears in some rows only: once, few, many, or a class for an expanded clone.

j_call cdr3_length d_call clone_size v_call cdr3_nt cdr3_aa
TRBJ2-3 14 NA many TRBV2 TGTGCCAGCAGCGAGGACATCAGCACAGATACGCAGTATTTT CASSEDISTDTQYF
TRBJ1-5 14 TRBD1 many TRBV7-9 TGTGCCAGCAGCTTAGGACAGGGGAATCAGCCCCAGCATTTT CASSLGQGNQPQHF
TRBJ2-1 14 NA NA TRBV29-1 TGCAGCGTTCAACAGGGTTTGGGAAGCGATGAGCAGTTCTTC CSVQQGLGSDEQFF
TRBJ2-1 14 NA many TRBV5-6 TGTGCCAGCAGCTACGGACGGCTTGGCAATGAGCAGTTCTTC CASSYGRLGNEQFF
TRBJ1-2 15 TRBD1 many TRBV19 TGTGCCAGTAGTATCCGCGGCAGGGGGCATGATGGCTACACCTTC CASSIRGRGHDGYTF
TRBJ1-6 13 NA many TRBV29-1 TGCAGCGTAAGAATCGCTAGTAATTCACCCCTCCACTTT CSVRIASNSPLHF
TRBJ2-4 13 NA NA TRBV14 TGTGTCAGCAGCCTCCTGGGTTCAGGGCGTCAGTACTTC CVSSLLGSGRQYF
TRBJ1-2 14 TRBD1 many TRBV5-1 TGCGCCAGCAGCTTGAGACAGGGGAACTATGGCTACACCTTC CASSLRQGNYGYTF
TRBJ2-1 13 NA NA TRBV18 TGTGCCAGCTCACTTACGGGAGATAATGAGCAGTTCTTC CASSLTGDNEQFF
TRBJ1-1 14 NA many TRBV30 TGTGCCTGGAGTCGGCGGGGAGGGGACACTGAAGCTTTCTTT CAWSRRGGDTEAFF
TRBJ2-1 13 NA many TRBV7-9 TGTGCCAGCAGGCGGCCGGGTCCCAATGAGCAGTTCTTC CASRRPGPNEQFF
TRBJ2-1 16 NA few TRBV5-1 TGCGCCAGCTGGGACGGGGGATTAAGCTCCTACAATGAGCAGTTCTTC CASWDGGLSSYNEQFF
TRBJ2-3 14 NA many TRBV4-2 TGTGCCAGCAGCCTCCACAGCCGCACAGATACGCAGTATTTT CASSLHSRTDTQYF
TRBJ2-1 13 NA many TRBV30 TGTGCCTGGAGTGAGGGTGCCTACAATGAGCAGTTCTTC CAWSEGAYNEQFF
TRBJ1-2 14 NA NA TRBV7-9 TGTGCCAGCAGCCGATTGGACAGATCGGGTGGCTACACCTTC CASSRLDRSGGYTF
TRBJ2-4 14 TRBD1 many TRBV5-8 TGTGCCAGCAGCTTGGGACAGGGTTTTGACATTCAGTACTTC CASSLGQGFDIQYF
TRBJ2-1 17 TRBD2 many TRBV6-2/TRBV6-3 TGTGCCAGCAGTTACTCTGCCCTAGCGGGAGTTTACAATGAGCAGTTCTTC CASSYSALAGVYNEQFF
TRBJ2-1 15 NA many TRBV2 TGTGCCAGCAGTGTAGACTCCGCCTGGAACAATGAGCAGTTCTTC CASSVDSAWNNEQFF
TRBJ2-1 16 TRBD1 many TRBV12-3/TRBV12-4 TGTGCCAGCAGTCGCTTAGACAGGGTCTTATTGGGTGAGCAGTTCTTC CASSRLDRVLLGEQFF
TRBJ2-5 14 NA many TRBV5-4 TGTGCCAGCAGCTTGTCTCAGAACCAAGAGACCCAGTACTTC CASSLSQNQETQYF
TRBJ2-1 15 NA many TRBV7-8 TGTGCCAGCAGCTTAGACGGAGGGGATAGAAATGAGCAGTTCTTC CASSLDGGDRNEQFF
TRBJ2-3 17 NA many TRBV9 TGTGCCAGCAGCGTAGGTTCTACCGCCTCTAGCACAGATACGCAGTATTTT CASSVGSTASSTDTQYF
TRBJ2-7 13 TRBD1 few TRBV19 TGTGCCAGTAGTACCGGGACAGGGGACGAGCAGTACTTC CASSTGTGDEQYF
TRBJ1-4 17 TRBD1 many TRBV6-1 TGTGCCAGCAGTGAGGGGACAGGGGGCATAAATAATGAAAAACTGTTTTTT CASSEGTGGINNEKLFF
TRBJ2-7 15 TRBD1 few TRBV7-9 TGTGCCAGCAGCTTAAAAGGGACAGGACCCTCCGAGCAGTACTTC CASSLKGTGPSEQYF
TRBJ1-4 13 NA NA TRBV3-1 TGTGCCAGCAGCCAAGATGCTCGAGAAAAACTGTTTTTT CASSQDAREKLFF
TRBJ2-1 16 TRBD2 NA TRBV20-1 TGCAGTGCCCCCCCACTAGCGGGAGGGCTCGGCAATGAGCAGTTCTTC CSAPPLAGGLGNEQFF
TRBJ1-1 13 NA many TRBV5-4 TGTGCCAGCAGCTTTGTCGGAAGTACTGAAGCTTTCTTT CASSFVGSTEAFF
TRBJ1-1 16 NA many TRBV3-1 TGTGCCAGCAGCGCACAGGGTAATGTGATTAACACTGAAGCTTTCTTT CASSAQGNVINTEAFF
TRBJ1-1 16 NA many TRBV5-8 TGTGCCAGCAGCTGGGGCGACAGGCCAATGAACACTGAAGCTTTCTTT CASSWGDRPMNTEAFF
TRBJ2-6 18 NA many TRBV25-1 TGTGCCAGCAGTGAAAAAGAGGGGCTCATGGCTGGGGCCAACGTCCTGACTTTC CASSEKEGLMAGANVLTF
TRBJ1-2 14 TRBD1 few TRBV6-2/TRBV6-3 TGTGCCAGCAGGACACAGGGGGGAGTCTATGGCTACACCTTC CASRTQGGVYGYTF
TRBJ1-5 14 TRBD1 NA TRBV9 TGTGCCAGCAGCGTCGGGACAGGCAATCAGCCCCAGCATTTT CASSVGTGNQPQHF
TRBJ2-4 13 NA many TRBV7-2 TGTGCCAGCAGCTCGGGACCTTACAACATTCAGTACTTC CASSSGPYNIQYF
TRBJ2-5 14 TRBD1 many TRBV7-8 TGTGCCAGCAGCTCTGGACAGGATGAGGAGACCCAGTACTTC CASSSGQDEETQYF
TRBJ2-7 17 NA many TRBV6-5 TGTGCCAGCAGTTACTCGGTTAGCGGAGTTTCCACCTACGAGCAGTACTTC CASSYSVSGVSTYEQYF
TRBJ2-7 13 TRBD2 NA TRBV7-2 TGTGCCAGCAGCCCATTCCGGGGGGGCGAGCAGTACTTC CASSPFRGGEQYF
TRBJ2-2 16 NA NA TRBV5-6 TGTGCCAGCAGCCTCAGCGGAACCCGGGAGACCGGGGAGCTGTTTTTT CASSLSGTRETGELFF
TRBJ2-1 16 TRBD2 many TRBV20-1 TGCAGTGCTAGAGCTAAAGCGGGGGGGCACTACAATGAGCAGTTCTTC CSARAKAGGHYNEQFF
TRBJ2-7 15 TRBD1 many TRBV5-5 TGTGCCAGCAGCTTGAGGACAGGGGTAACCTACGAGCAGTACTTC CASSLRTGVTYEQYF
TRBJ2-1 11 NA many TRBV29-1 TGCAGCGGGGGGCAGGAGGACGAGCAGTTCTTC CSGGQEDEQFF
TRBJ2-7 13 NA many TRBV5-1 TGCGCCAGCAGCTTGAGTCCTAGCTACGAGCAGTACTTC CASSLSPSYEQYF
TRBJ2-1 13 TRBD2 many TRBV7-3 TGTGCCAGCAGCCATCTAGCGGGGGGGAGTTTGTTCTTC CASSHLAGGSLFF